Sequencing of this T cell receptor beta chain was carried out in a study of control samples from healthy donors and cancer patients. This clone was recorded only once. Relative to the germline gene, one junction end is altered; a read error may explain this. Measured with immunoSEQ multiplex PCR; TCRdb has only the in-frame clones, and not every one. The table shows approximately 94,000 clones, with around 84% occurring only once. The specimen sequenced was PBMCs. This TCR was sampled from a man aged 70-80 years with lung cancer.

The CDR3 region is CASSPRTGAAERKVF. CDR3 nucleotide sequence: TGTGCCAGCAGCCCGCGGACAGGGGCCGCCGAAAGGAAGGTTTTT. V and J are TRBV14 and TRBJ1-4; 9 nucleotides line up with TRBD1. This CDR3 spans 15 amino acids. CDR1 and CDR2 from the germline V gene are SGHDN and FVKESK.